The 8 T cell receptor beta chains below all came from one sample that was sequenced in a study of blood T cell repertoires in COVID-19. Assay used: immunoSEQ multiplex PCR; TCRdb lists only in-frame clones, some missing. The sample has about 140,000 clones; around 80% are singletons. Sequencing was carried out using PBMCs or T cells enriched from blood (not recorded which). The source of these receptors is a woman between 45 and 65 years old who had recovered from COVID-19.

This clone was detected only once. The chain joins TRBV7-3 to TRBJ1-2; TRBD1 is a possible D gene (5 bases). Germline lookup yields CDR1 SGHTA and CDR2 FQGTGA. Deletions cut 3 bases from V and 4 bases from J, with 9 bases between. This CDR3 has 13 residues. The CDR3 DNA follows: TGTGCCAGCAGCTTTGGGGGAGGCTATGGCTACACCTTC. It codes for CASSFGGGYGYTF.

The chain uses TRBV28 and TRBJ2-3, with a weak D call TRBD2 (6 bases). Germline values: CDR1 MDHEN, CDR2 SYDVKM. V was clipped by 4 bases and J by 3 bases, with 20 bases between them. This CDR3 is 17 amino acids long. The CDR3 protein is CASSSLGVAVLTDTQYF. The DNA of the CDR3 is TGTGCCAGCAGTTCCCTGGGTGTAGCGGTGCTGACAGATACGCAGTATTTT.

The gene calls are TRBV28 and TRBJ1-2; D is undetermined. V was pared by 3 bases and J by 3 bases, with 5 bases between. Germline V gives CDR1 MDHEN, CDR2 SYDVKM. The CDR3 loop spans 12 amino acids. The CDR3 region is CASSFSYYGYTF. DNA of the CDR3: TGTGCCAGCAGTTTCTCGTACTATGGCTACACCTTC.

The chain employs TRBV5-1 and TRBJ2-3; the D gene is possibly TRBD1 (6 bases). Germline V gives CDR1 SGHRS, CDR2 YFSETQ. CDR3 size: 13 residues. Trimming stripped 4 bases from V and 3 bases from J, with 9 bases between. CDR3: CASSAQGTDTQYF. In DNA, the CDR3 is TGCGCCAGCAGCGCACAGGGTACAGATACGCAGTATTTT.

The V gene is TRBV15, the J gene TRBJ2-2; 9 bases are a match to TRBD1. This CDR3 has 16 amino acids. The germline gives CDR1 LNHNV, CDR2 YYDKDF (reference sequence). V lost 5 bases, J lost 0 bases, and 4 bases stayed unmatched. The CDR3 coding sequence is TGTGCCACCAGCGGACAGGGGACAGCGAACACCGGGGAGCTGTTTTTT. Its protein product is CATSGQGTANTGELFF.

The gene calls are TRBV5-1 and TRBJ1-4; D gene unclear. The ends were cut back, 1 base at V and 8 bases at J, with 18 bases in the middle. From germline, CDR1 is SGHRS and CDR2 YFSETQ. This CDR3 has 16 residues. CDR3 DNA: TGCGCCAGCAGCTTGTTGGGCACTCCTTACAGCGAAAAACTGTTTTTT. This translates into CASSLLGTPYSEKLFF.

This sequence joins TRBV4-2 and TRBJ2-5; D may be TRBD1 (5 bases). The CDR3 consists of 16 residues. Trimming stripped 1 base from V and 5 bases from J, with 17 bases between. In germline, CDR1 is LGHNA, CDR2 YNFKEQ. CDR3 amino acids: CASSQGITGSRETQYF. In DNA, the CDR3 is TGTGCCAGCAGCCAAGGGATAACAGGTTCTAGGGAGACCCAGTACTTC.

This clone was counted between two and nine times. The chain recombines TRBV29-1 with TRBJ1-4; 7 bases line up with TRBD1. Germline V gene lookup returns CDR1 SQVTM and CDR2 ANQGSEA. The CDR3 length is 16 residues. Trimming took 7 bases from V and 0 from J; bases not matched to a gene: 11. The CDR3 is CSAYLTGLSTNEKLFF. CDR3 DNA sequence: TGCAGCGCCTACCTGACAGGGCTATCAACTAATGAAAAACTGTTTTTT.